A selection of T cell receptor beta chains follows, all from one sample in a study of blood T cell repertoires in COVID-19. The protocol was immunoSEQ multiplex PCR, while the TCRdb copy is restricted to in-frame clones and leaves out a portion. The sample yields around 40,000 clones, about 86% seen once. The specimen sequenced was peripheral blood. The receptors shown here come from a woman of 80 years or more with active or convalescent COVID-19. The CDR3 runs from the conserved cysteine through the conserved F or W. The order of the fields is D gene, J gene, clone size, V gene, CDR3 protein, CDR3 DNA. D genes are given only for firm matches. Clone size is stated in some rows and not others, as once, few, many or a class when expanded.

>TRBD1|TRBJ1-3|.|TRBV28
CASRQGTKNTIYF
TGTGCCAGCCGACAGGGCACTAAAAACACCATATATTTT
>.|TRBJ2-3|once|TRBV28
CASSSISPRQYF
TGTGCCAGCAGTTCGATATCCCCTAGGCAGTATTTT
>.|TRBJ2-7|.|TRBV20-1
CSAKLDYEQYF
TGCAGTGCCAAACTAGACTACGAGCAGTACTTC
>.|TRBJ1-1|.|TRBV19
CASSIVGRNEAFF
TGTGCCAGTAGTATAGTGGGCAGGAATGAAGCTTTCTTT
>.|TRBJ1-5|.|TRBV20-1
CSASGGQPQHF
TGCAGTGCTAGTGGAGGTCAGCCCCAGCATTTT
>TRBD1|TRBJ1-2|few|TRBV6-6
CASSYTTTTGGGYTF
TGTGCCAGCAGTTATACTACGACGACAGGGGGCGGCTACACCTTC
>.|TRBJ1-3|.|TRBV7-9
CASHGLGADSGNTIYF
TGTGCCAGCCATGGCCTTGGGGCAGATTCTGGAAACACCATATATTTT
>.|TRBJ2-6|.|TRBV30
CAWSTGLSGANVLTF
TGTGCCTGGAGCACAGGCCTCTCTGGGGCCAACGTCCTGACTTTC
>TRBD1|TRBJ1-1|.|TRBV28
CASRGTGRNTEAFF
TGTGCCAGCAGGGGGACAGGCCGGAACACTGAAGCTTTCTTT
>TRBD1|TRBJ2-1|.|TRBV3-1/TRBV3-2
CASSGPGQGLGEQFF
TGTGCCAGCAGCGGACCGGGACAGGGGCTCGGGGAGCAGTTCTTC
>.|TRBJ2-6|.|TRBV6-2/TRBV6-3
CASSYWGAGANVLTF
TGTGCCAGCAGTTACTGGGGCGCTGGGGCCAACGTCCTGACTTTC
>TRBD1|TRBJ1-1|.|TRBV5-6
CASSFRTGSLNTEAFF
TGTGCCAGCAGCTTTCGGACAGGGAGCCTGAACACTGAAGCTTTCTTT
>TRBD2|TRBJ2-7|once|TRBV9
CASSAGLSGRTSYEQYF
TGTGCCAGCAGCGCCGGTTTGAGCGGGAGGACGTCCTACGAGCAGTACTTC
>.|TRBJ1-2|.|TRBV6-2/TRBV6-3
CASSYQGRDYGYTF
TGTGCCAGCAGTTACCAGGGGCGAGACTATGGCTACACCTTC
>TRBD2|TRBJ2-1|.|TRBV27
CASRQIAGYNEQFF
TGTGCCAGCAGGCAGATAGCGGGATACAATGAGCAGTTCTTC